This is a list of T cell receptor beta chains from one sample in a study of beta chain features in type 1 diabetes. Measured with immunoSEQ multiplex PCR; TCRdb has only the in-frame clones, and not every one. Counted here are about 260,000 clones, roughly 22% occurring once; the ten biggest clones make up around 0.029%. Sequencing was performed on naive CD4+ T cells from blood. The receptors were sampled from a woman aged 40 to 55 with type 1 diabetes. The CDR3 runs from the conserved cysteine through the conserved F or W. A D gene is named only where the DNA matches it firmly. Expanded clones are given a class, and other clones once, few, many or no size at all.

size: few; D: NA; J: TRBJ2-5; V: TRBV30; DNA: TGTGCCTGGAGTCTCGAGGGCGAGACCCAGTACTTC; CDR3: CAWSLEGETQYF
size: few; D: NA; J: TRBJ2-7; V: TRBV7-3; DNA: TGTGCCAGCAGCTCCCGGGGAGGGGGCGAGCAGTACTTC; CDR3: CASSSRGGGEQYF
size: NA; D: NA; J: TRBJ2-3; V: TRBV19; DNA: TGTGCCAGCAACTCGGGGTTACTTACAGATACGCAGTATTTT; CDR3: CASNSGLLTDTQYF
size: NA; D: TRBD1; J: TRBJ2-1; V: TRBV9; DNA: TGTGCCAGCAGCCTAGGGACAGGTCTCAATGAGCAGTTCTTC; CDR3: CASSLGTGLNEQFF
size: NA; D: NA; J: TRBJ1-6; V: TRBV20-1; DNA: TGCAGTGCCACATCAAGCGGGCTCCACTTT; CDR3: CSATSSGLHF
size: NA; D: NA; J: TRBJ1-5; V: TRBV30; DNA: TGTGCCTGGAGTGTAAAGGGGAACGGGCAGCCCCAGCATTTT; CDR3: CAWSVKGNGQPQHF
size: few; D: TRBD2; J: TRBJ2-1; V: TRBV9; DNA: TGTGCCAGCAGCGCGGGACTAGCGGGGGGTATCGATGAGCAGTTCTTC; CDR3: CASSAGLAGGIDEQFF
size: few; D: NA; J: TRBJ2-7; V: TRBV7-9; DNA: TGTGCCAGCAGCATAGCCCTCTACGAGCAGTACTTC; CDR3: CASSIALYEQYF
size: NA; D: NA; J: TRBJ2-6; V: TRBV6-4; DNA: TGTGCCAGCAGTCCCTCGGCTGGGGCCAACGTCCTGACTTTC; CDR3: CASSPSAGANVLTF
size: NA; D: TRBD2; J: TRBJ2-7; V: TRBV7-6; DNA: TGTGCCAGCAGCCCGGGGGGGGGCTCGGGTAACTACGAGCAGTACTTC; CDR3: CASSPGGGSGNYEQYF
size: few; D: TRBD1; J: TRBJ2-1; V: TRBV2; DNA: TGTGCCAGCAGTACGACAGGGGTCGGTGAGCAGTTCTTC; CDR3: CASSTTGVGEQFF
size: NA; D: NA; J: TRBJ1-2; V: TRBV4-1; DNA: TGCGCCAGCAGCCCGCCGACTTCTCCCTATGGCTACACCTTC; CDR3: CASSPPTSPYGYTF
size: few; D: TRBD1; J: TRBJ2-7; V: TRBV29-1; DNA: TGCAGCGTTATGGTGTCGGGGACAGGGGTCCTCGTCCACGAGCAGTACTTC; CDR3: CSVMVSGTGVLVHEQYF
size: few; D: NA; J: TRBJ1-4; V: TRBV5-6; DNA: TGTGCCAGCAGCTTGATTGGGGGGAATGAAAAACTGTTTTTT; CDR3: CASSLIGGNEKLFF
size: few; D: TRBD2; J: TRBJ2-1; V: TRBV10-3; DNA: TGTGCCATCAGTACTAGCGGGCAGTACAATGAGCAGTTCTTC; CDR3: CAISTSGQYNEQFF
size: NA; D: NA; J: TRBJ2-7; V: TRBV28; DNA: TGTGCCAGCAGCCCTGCGTGGGGGGTGCGGGCCAGACCGAGCTCCTACGAGCAGTACTTC; CDR3: CASSPAWGVRARPSSYEQYF
size: NA; D: NA; J: TRBJ1-1; V: TRBV7-2; DNA: TGTGCCAGCAGCTTGGGCTTAGTTGGGGCTTTCTTT; CDR3: CASSLGLVGAFF
size: NA; D: NA; J: TRBJ1-2; V: TRBV4-2; DNA: TGTGCCAGCAGCGAGATTAACTATGGCTACACCTTC; CDR3: CASSEINYGYTF
size: NA; D: TRBD2; J: TRBJ2-1; V: TRBV7-3; DNA: TGTGCCAGCACCCTAGGACTAGCGGGAGAGCGGGATGAGCAGTTCTTC; CDR3: CASTLGLAGERDEQFF
size: few; D: TRBD2; J: TRBJ2-3; V: TRBV30; DNA: TGTGCCTGGACTAGCGGAAGCACAGATACGCAGTATTTT; CDR3: CAWTSGSTDTQYF
size: NA; D: TRBD1; J: TRBJ2-6; V: TRBV28; DNA: TGTGCCAGCAGTCCCCTGGACAGGGAGAGTGGGGCCAACGTCCTGACTTTC; CDR3: CASSPLDRESGANVLTF
size: NA; D: NA; J: TRBJ2-1; V: TRBV28; DNA: TGTGCCAGCAGTAGGCAGGGCAATGAGCAGTTCTTC; CDR3: CASSRQGNEQFF
size: NA; D: TRBD2; J: TRBJ2-5; V: TRBV5-4; DNA: TGTGCCAGCAGCTTGGCGGGACTAGCACAAGAGACCCAGTACTTC; CDR3: CASSLAGLAQETQYF
size: few; D: NA; J: TRBJ2-4; V: TRBV30; DNA: TGTGCCTGGAGTGTAAAGCCGGCGGGAAACATTCAGTACTTC; CDR3: CAWSVKPAGNIQYF
size: once; D: TRBD2; J: TRBJ2-7; V: TRBV5-1; DNA: TGCGCCAGCAGCTTGGGACTAGCGGGACCCTACGAGCAGTACTTC; CDR3: CASSLGLAGPYEQYF
size: few; D: NA; J: TRBJ1-1; V: TRBV29-1; DNA: TGCAGCGTTTTGCTGAGGGAAACTGAAGCTTTCTTT; CDR3: CSVLLRETEAFF
size: NA; D: TRBD1; J: TRBJ2-7; V: TRBV2; DNA: TGTGCCAGCAGTGGTACAGGGGGTAGCGACGAGCAGTACTTC; CDR3: CASSGTGGSDEQYF
size: NA; D: NA; J: TRBJ1-1; V: TRBV7-2; DNA: TGTGCCAGCAGCCCGATAGTCCTAAACACTGAAGCTTTCTTT; CDR3: CASSPIVLNTEAFF
size: few; D: NA; J: TRBJ1-1; V: TRBV2; DNA: TGTGCCAGCAGTGACAGCGACACTGAAGCTTTCTTT; CDR3: CASSDSDTEAFF
size: NA; D: NA; J: TRBJ1-4; V: TRBV28; DNA: TGTGCCAGCACCGGGGGGCGGTTGAATGAAAAACTGTTTTTT; CDR3: CASTGGRLNEKLFF
size: few; D: NA; J: TRBJ1-2; V: TRBV29-1; DNA: TGCAGCGCCGGAGACGGAGGAAAATCCCTTAACTATGGCTACACCTTC; CDR3: CSAGDGGKSLNYGYTF
size: NA; D: NA; J: TRBJ2-3; V: TRBV5-1; DNA: TGCGCCAGCAGCTTGCAGGGTTGGGCTAGCACAGATACGCAGTATTTT; CDR3: CASSLQGWASTDTQYF
size: few; D: NA; J: TRBJ1-6; V: TRBV9; DNA: TGTGCCAGCAGCAGCGGGGATTCACCCCTCCACTTT; CDR3: CASSSGDSPLHF
size: NA; D: NA; J: TRBJ1-1; V: TRBV7-3; DNA: TGTGCCAGCAGCCCGGGGACACCTAACACTGAAGCTTTCTTT; CDR3: CASSPGTPNTEAFF
size: NA; D: NA; J: TRBJ2-7; V: TRBV5-6; DNA: TGTGCCAGCAGAACGGAGCCCTCGGACGAGCAGTACTTC; CDR3: CASRTEPSDEQYF
size: few; D: TRBD1; J: TRBJ1-1; V: TRBV9; DNA: TGTGCCAGCAGCGTAGCGGGAGGGGGCGTATTGAACACTGAAGCTTTCTTT; CDR3: CASSVAGGGVLNTEAFF
size: few; D: TRBD1; J: TRBJ2-7; V: TRBV29-1; DNA: TGCAGCGCAGTGACAGGGAGCCACGAGCAGTACTTC; CDR3: CSAVTGSHEQYF
size: few; D: TRBD1; J: TRBJ1-1; V: TRBV19; DNA: TGTGCCAGTAGTATAGGGACAGGGAGGACTGAAGCTTTCTTT; CDR3: CASSIGTGRTEAFF
size: NA; D: NA; J: TRBJ2-5; V: TRBV28; DNA: TGTGCCAGCAGGGGGGCCCAAGAGACCCAGTACTTC; CDR3: CASRGAQETQYF
size: NA; D: NA; J: TRBJ2-1; V: TRBV29-1; DNA: TGCAGCGTAGGAGGGGGCCCATTCAATGAGCAGTTCTTC; CDR3: CSVGGGPFNEQFF
size: NA; D: NA; J: TRBJ1-4; V: TRBV29-1; DNA: TGCAGCGTTGAGACAGTGGATGAAAAACTGTTTTTT; CDR3: CSVETVDEKLFF
size: few; D: NA; J: TRBJ1-3; V: TRBV7-9; DNA: TGTGCCAGCAGCTCCGAACCGAGCCCCGGTGATTTT; CDR3: CASSSEPSPGDF
size: few; D: NA; J: TRBJ2-2; V: TRBV11-2; DNA: TGTGCCAGCAGCCCCATGACCGGGGAGCTGTTTTTT; CDR3: CASSPMTGELFF
size: few; D: NA; J: TRBJ2-2; V: TRBV30; DNA: TGTGCCTGGAGTACGATTAGCCGTGCCGGGGAGCTGTTTTTT; CDR3: CAWSTISRAGELFF
size: NA; D: NA; J: TRBJ2-2; V: TRBV13; DNA: TGTGCCAGCAGCTTACGAGGGCGCGGGGAGCTGTTTTTT; CDR3: CASSLRGRGELFF
size: NA; D: NA; J: TRBJ1-3; V: TRBV7-9; DNA: TGTGCCAGCGAATCCTGGACAGCTGGAAACACCATATATTTT; CDR3: CASESWTAGNTIYF
size: NA; D: NA; J: TRBJ2-2; V: TRBV18; DNA: TGTGCCAGCTCATCAACAGGGTCCACCGGGGAGCTGTTTTTT; CDR3: CASSSTGSTGELFF